A single sample gave rise to the 3 T cell receptor beta chains below, sequenced in a study of shared clonotypes between healthy human individuals. Some clones are missing from TCRdb's copy, which holds only in-frame ones; the method was immunoSEQ multiplex PCR. Among about 2.3 million clones listed, about 90% were seen once. What was sequenced was naive CD4+ T cells from PBMCs. Subset here: CD45RA+ positively selected. The origin of the receptors is a man between 18 and 29 years old in good health. Some clones in this sample may be carry-over from other donors' samples.

This chain connects TRBV6-1 to TRBJ2-5, with no clear D. CDR1 MNHNS and CDR2 SASEGT come from the germline V gene. Trimming took off 0 bases at V and 1 base at J, with 12 bases between the two ends. The CDR3 runs to 16 residues. CDR3 DNA: TGTGCCAGCAGTGAAGCCCACGGCCGAATCCAAGAGACCCAGTACTTC. It yields the protein CASSEAHGRIQETQYF.

V is TRBV5-1 and J is TRBJ2-7; 10 positions match TRBD1. The CDR3 loop spans 14 amino acids. Germline CDR1 SGHRS, CDR2 YFSETQ. After removal of 5 bases from V and 5 bases from J, the junction contained 7 bases not matched to a gene. The CDR3 reads CASSIIGTGDEQYF. In DNA, the CDR3 is TGCGCCAGCAGTATCATCGGGACAGGGGACGAGCAGTACTTC.

This chain connects TRBV9 to TRBJ2-3, with TRBD2 matching 8 bases. The CDR3 runs 16 residues. J gave up 2 bases and V 3 bases, and 8 bases lay outside the gene matches. Per germline, CDR1 SGDLS and CDR2 YYNGEE. CDR3 coding DNA: TGTGCCAGCAGCGCACCGGAGCGGGAGTACACAGATACGCAGTATTTT. Protein sequence: CASSAPEREYTDTQYF.